Below, 18 T cell receptor beta chains from the same sample are listed, as sequenced in a study of glioma-infiltrating T cells. The iRepertoire nested amplicon-rescue multiplex PCR amplified TCR alpha and beta CDR3s from RNA. TCRdb reprocessed the multiplex PCR reads with MiXCR, giving one entry per CDR3 protein. The sample contains a few hundred thousand distinct CDR3 sequences, 41% of which appear only once. What was sequenced was glioma tissue, nonneoplastic brain tissue, or PBMCs (not recorded which). The receptors were sampled from a human donor with low-grade glioma or glioblastoma, undergoing nonglioma brain surgery, or in good health (not recorded which).

The rearrangement joins TRBV12-3 or TRBV12-4 to TRBJ1-5; 7 nucleotides agree with TRBD1. The length of the CDR3 is 15 residues. Trimming took 3 bases from V and 3 from J; bases not matched to a gene: 5. The CDR3 nucleotides read TGTGCCAGCAGTTTCGGGGACAGCCACAATCAGCCCCAGCATTTT. Encoded protein: CASSFGDSHNQPQHF.

Only one count was recorded for this clonotype. This chain links TRBV12-3 or TRBV12-4 with TRBJ2-1; D gene ambiguous. Trimming pared 1 base from V and 10 bases from J, leaving 11 bases between. CDR3 size: 13 residues. The CDR3 DNA follows: TGTGCCAGCAGTTTAGTCGGCTCCTACGAGCAGTTCTTC. Encoded protein: CASSLVGSYEQFF.

The chain uses TRBV20-1 and TRBJ1-5; D gene unclear. The CDR3 runs 15 residues. Germline CDR1 DFQATT, CDR2 SNEGSKA (reference sequence). Trimming took off 0 bases at V and 4 bases at J, with 13 bases between the two ends. CDR3 amino acids: CSARDAGRSNQPQHF. The CDR3 DNA is TGCAGTGCTAGAGATGCCGGGCGGTCGAATCAGCCCCAGCATTTT.

This clonotype was observed at least ten times. The J gene is TRBJ2-7, the V gene TRBV20-1, with D possibly being TRBD2 (6 bases). V dropped 3 bases and J dropped 6 bases, with 21 bases sitting between them. CDR3 length: 15 residues. CDR1 is DFQATT and CDR2 is SNEGSKA in the germline V gene (reference sequence). This CDR3 is CSARPPVGGGGEQYF. The CDR3 bases are TGCAGTGCTAGGCCCCCGGTTGGGGGAGGTGGCGAGCAGTACTTC.

On this clonotype itself: A much larger clone sits a single nucleotide away, making a read error possible. The chain couples TRBV20-1 to TRBJ1-1, with D maybe TRBD1 (6 bases). Germline V gene sequence: CDR1 DFQATT, CDR2 SNEGSKA (reference sequence). There are 14 residues in the CDR3. The V and J ends lost 6 bases and 6 bases respectively, with 20 bases between them. The CDR3 DNA reads TGCAGTGCCGCGGACATTACAGGGACGGCTGAAGCTTTCTTT. This codes for CSAADITGTAEAFF.

This clonotype was observed a few times. The genes are TRBV24-1 and TRBJ1-5; TRBD1 is a possible D gene (5 bases). V was clipped by 10 bases and J by 6 bases, with 18 bases between them. Looked up from germline, CDR1 is KGHDR and CDR2 is SFDVKD. The CDR3 runs to 14 residues. The CDR3 reads CATGTGGIRQPQHF. CDR3 nucleotides: TGTGCCACGGGGACTGGGGGGATTCGTCAGCCCCAGCATTTT.

The table lists this clonotype with many counts. The CDR3 sequence is CASSPQGHTDTQYF. DNA of the CDR3: TGTGCCAGCAGCCCTCAGGGGCACACAGATACGCAGTATTTT. The V call is TRBV6-2 or TRBV6-3, the J call TRBJ2-3; tentative D call: TRBD1 (6 bases). Germline V gives CDR1 MNHEY, CDR2 SVGEGT. Trimming took off 6 bases at V and 2 bases at J, with 12 bases between the two ends. CDR3 length: 14 amino acids.

The chain carries TRBV28 and TRBJ1-2; D gene ambiguous. Germline values: CDR1 MDHEN, CDR2 SYDVKM. Trimming removed 5 bases from V and 10 bases from J, with 20 bases in between. The CDR3 contains 14 residues. The CDR3 nucleotides are TGTGCCAGCAGTCCCCCAATGGACGTCTATAACTACACCTTC. Its protein is CASSPPMDVYNYTF.

V and J are TRBV12-3 or TRBV12-4 and TRBJ2-7; D is perhaps TRBD2 (6 bases). Trimming removed 9 bases at V and 2 bases at J, with 14 bases between. CDR3 length: 13 residues. This CDR3 is CASRTNGTYEQYF. In DNA form, the CDR3 reads TGTGCCAGTCGGACTAACGGAACCTACGAGCAGTACTTC.

The J gene is TRBJ2-4, the V gene TRBV7-9; 9 positions agree with TRBD1. The CDR3 is made up of 15 amino acids. CDR1 and CDR2 (germline): SEHNR, FQNEAQ (reference sequence). V lost 1 base, J lost 3 bases, and 1 base stayed unmatched. The CDR3 protein is CASSLGDRVKNIQYF. CDR3 coding DNA: TGTGCCAGCAGCTTAGGGGACAGGGTCAAAAACATTCAGTACTTC.

The chain has TRBV9 and TRBJ1-1, with a tentative D call TRBD1 (5 bases). Trimming removed 5 bases from V and 4 bases from J, with 15 bases in between. The CDR3 is made up of 14 amino acids. Germline CDR1 SGDLS, CDR2 YYNGEE. The CDR3 DNA sequence: TGTGCCAGCAGTGCAGAAGGGGAGGGCACTGAAGCTTTCTTT. Translated: CASSAEGEGTEAFF.

V and J are TRBV7-2 and TRBJ2-1; tentatively, D is TRBD2 (5 bases). V lost 5 bases, J lost 10 bases, and 9 bases lay in between. This CDR3 has 11 residues. The germline gives CDR1 SGHTA, CDR2 FQGNSA. CDR3 in DNA: TGTGCCAGCAGCCTACGACTAGAGCAGTTCTTC. Its protein product is CASSLRLEQFF.

The V call is TRBV3-1, the J call TRBJ1-2; 9 bases align to TRBD1. The germline gives CDR1 LGHDT, CDR2 YNNKEL (reference sequence). This CDR3 has 13 residues. V lost 2 bases to trimming and J lost 10 bases; unmatched junction nucleotides: 5. In nucleotides, the CDR3 is TGTGCCAGCAGCCAAAGGACAGGGGAGGACTACACCTTC. Its protein is CASSQRTGEDYTF.

A single count supports this clonotype. The rearrangement links TRBV11-2 to TRBJ1-3; TRBD1 might be the D (5 bases). The V end was cut by 4 bases, the J end by 0 bases, with 10 bases between. Per the germline V gene, CDR1 is SGHAT and CDR2 is FQNNGV. This CDR3 spans 15 amino acids. The CDR3 protein is CASSSGPFSGNTIYF. The CDR3 bases are TGTGCCAGCAGCTCGGGACCCTTCTCTGGAAACACCATATATTTT.

In this sample, this clonotype turned up a few times. The chain has TRBV6-6 and TRBJ2-1; TRBD2 agrees at 9 bases. This CDR3 contains 16 residues. Germline lookup yields CDR1 MNHNY and CDR2 SVGAGI (reference sequence). The V and J ends lost 3 bases and 9 bases, in that order; junction bases with no gene match: 12. The chain's CDR3 is CASSYYSGRAPLEQFF. The CDR3 DNA reads as TGTGCCAGCAGTTATTATAGCGGGAGAGCCCCCCTTGAGCAGTTCTTC.

The V gene is TRBV6-5, the J gene TRBJ2-7, with D maybe TRBD2 (6 bases). Germline CDR1 MNHEY, CDR2 SVGAGI. The ends were cut back, 0 bases at V and 0 bases at J, with 12 bases in the middle. The CDR3 extends over 16 amino acids. The CDR3, as DNA: TGTGCCAGCAGTTACTCGGGGGACGGGAGCTCCTACGAGCAGTACTTC. This gives the protein CASSYSGDGSSYEQYF.

CDR3 DNA: TGTGCCAGCAGTATGGACGGACTAGCGGGAGAACCAGATACGCAGTATTTT. This translates into CASSMDGLAGEPDTQYF. The chain has TRBV5-6 and TRBJ2-3; 13 bases map to TRBD2. Germline loops: CDR1 SGHDT, CDR2 YYEEEE. This CDR3 spans 17 amino acids. The J segment lost 4 bases and the V segment lost 5 bases, leaving 10 bases of the junction unmatched.

To note about this clonotype: Sequence at one end of the junction differs from germline and may be a read error. This rearrangement joins TRBV24-1 to TRBJ2-7; D not resolved. The germline CDR1 and CDR2 sequences are KGHDR and SFDVKD. The CDR3 loop spans 13 amino acids. CDR3 nucleotide sequence: TGTGCCGCCAGTGATGGGTTGAAATACGAGCAGTACTTC. It is translated as CAASDGLKYEQYF.